This entry features one T cell receptor beta chain sequence. It lacks a known antigen. The input lacks base qualities; no much larger clone sits a single base away. Trimming at the junction amounts to 5 bases on V and 3 bases on J, and the germline ends lie 13 bases apart. The CDR1 and CDR2 encoded by the germline V gene (reference sequence) are MNHEY and SMNVEV. The CDR3 numbers 14 residues from cysteine through phenylalanine. Only the CDR3 portion is preserved as DNA: 42 bases, with reading frame beginning at the first base. Using the deep immunoSEQ assay, multiplex PCR amplified TCR CDR3 regions from genomic DNA. For each cell subset, the extracted genomic DNA was distributed evenly across all wells of several immunoSEQ 96-well plates, and each plate served as one replicate. For unsorted PBMC, each replicate PCR was loaded with 300 to 350 ng genomic DNA, equivalent to about 30,000 T cell genomes. Ten immunoSEQ deep assay plates were used to sequence the unsorted PBMC genomic DNA. The purified libraries were quantified using a Qubit 3.0 fluorometer, sized with a Bioanalyzer 2100, and then quantified again using the KAPA Library Quantification kit. Every immunoSEQ 96-well plate was sequenced on a separate single-read 150-cycle Illumina NextSeq 550 flow cell. The authors' analysis ran thus. Because only junctional sequences without quality scores were contained in the immunoSEQ output, filtering matching that applied to full-length reads could not be performed. Sequences were annotated with PyIR, a Python wrapper for IgBLAST v1.9, and V/J genes and CDR3 were assigned using IMGT germline references. Reads were filtered out if the reads had weak V/J assignments (E-value above 1e-6), no CDR3, stop codons, out-of-frame junctions, or ambiguous translated residues. V3J clonotypes were defined by identical inferred V gene, J gene, and CDR3 amino acid sequence. Percentage overlap between repertoires was calculated by dividing the number of shared unique clonotypes by the size of the smaller repertoire. Repertoire richness was assessed with RTK rarefaction, the Chao1 estimator, and Recon v2.1 estimates of unobserved clonotypes. TCRdb holds this immuneACCESS table with in-frame rearrangements only. Some clones are missing; in checked studies, unresolved V genes explain under half, and the rest has no known cause. From that table come the V and J calls and clone size; the DNA was used to work out D and trimming. The sample table shows some 450,000 clones, and around 77% are seen once. The ten most abundant clones make up around 13% of the sample.

This record belongs to a study of shared clonotypes between healthy human individuals (dated by TCRdb to 2019 to 2021). Broadly, across the study: A couple of women and a few men aged 18 to 49 years were included in the cohort. To increase sequencing depth and limit assay-specific biases, different laboratories used diverse techniques to prepare libraries and sequence TCR repertoires. Blood TCR repertoires of five healthy adults were deeply sequenced to estimate repertoire size and the extent of clonotype sharing between individuals. Per donor, leukapheresis produced somewhere between about 0.9 and 9 billion PBMCs.

Study-wide conclusions, independent of this receptor: Because the study included a small number of donors, the genetic and exposure-history diversity represented was limited. Only blood was sampled, and tissue TCR repertoires likely differ from those in blood. Pairwise subsampling led to the expectation that sequencing depth would affect the degree of clonotype sharing among donors.

The donors were healthy, HIV-negative adults with no recently reported acute infections or vaccinations. Every donor was a Caucasian adult living in Nashville, Tennessee, USA. For unsorted samples, tens of millions of PBMCs were counted, and genomic DNA was extracted using the QIAamp DNA Blood Mini kit. After blood collection by leukapheresis, PBMCs were isolated using Ficoll-Histopaque density gradient centrifugation and then cryopreserved in the vapor phase of liquid nitrogen. The specimen sequenced was PBMCs. The source is a woman in her 40s in good health. Some clones in this sample may be carry-over from other donors' samples. This chain is built from TRBV27 and TRBJ1-2; a tentative D match to TRBD1 spans 5 bases. The DNA sequence follows: TGTGCCAGCAGTCCCAGGGCGACCTACTATGGCTACACCTTC. Protein translation: CASSPRATYYGYTF.